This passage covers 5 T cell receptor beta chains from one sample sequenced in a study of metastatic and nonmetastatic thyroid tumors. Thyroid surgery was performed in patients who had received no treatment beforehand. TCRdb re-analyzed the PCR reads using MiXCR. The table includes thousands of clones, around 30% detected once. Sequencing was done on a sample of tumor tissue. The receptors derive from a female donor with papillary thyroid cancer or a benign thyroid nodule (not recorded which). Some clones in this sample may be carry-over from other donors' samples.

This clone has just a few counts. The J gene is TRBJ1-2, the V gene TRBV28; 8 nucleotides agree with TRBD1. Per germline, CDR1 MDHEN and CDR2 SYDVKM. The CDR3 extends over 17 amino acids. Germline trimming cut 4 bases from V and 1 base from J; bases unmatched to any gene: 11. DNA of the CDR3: TGTGCCAGCAGTTCCATCCTCCGGGACAGGCGTAACTATGGCTACACCTTC. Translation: CASSSILRDRRNYGYTF.

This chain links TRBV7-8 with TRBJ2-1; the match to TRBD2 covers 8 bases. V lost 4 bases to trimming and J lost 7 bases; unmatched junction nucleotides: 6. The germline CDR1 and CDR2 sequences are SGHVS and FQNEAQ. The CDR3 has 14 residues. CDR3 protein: CASSSAGGGNEQFF. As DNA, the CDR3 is TGTGCCAGCAGCTCGGCGGGAGGCGGAAATGAGCAGTTCTTC. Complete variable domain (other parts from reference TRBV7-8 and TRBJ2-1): GAGVSQSPRYKVAKRGQDVALRCDPISGHVSLFWYQQALGQGPEFLTYFQNEAQLDKSGLPSDRFFAERPEGSVSTLKIQRTQQEDSAVYLCASSSAGGGNEQFFGPGTRLTVL.

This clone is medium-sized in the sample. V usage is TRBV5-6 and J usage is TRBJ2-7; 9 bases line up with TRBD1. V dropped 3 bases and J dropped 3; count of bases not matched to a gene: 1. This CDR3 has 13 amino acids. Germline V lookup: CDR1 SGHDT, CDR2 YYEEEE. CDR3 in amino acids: CASSYRGHYEQYF. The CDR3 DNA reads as TGTGCCAGCAGCTACAGGGGGCACTACGAGCAGTACTTC.

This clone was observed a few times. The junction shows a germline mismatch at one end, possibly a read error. The CDR3 nucleotides are TGTGCCAGCATTGAAGGAATGACTAGCGGTTACGAGCAGTACTTC. Residues: CASIEGMTSGYEQYF. The J gene is TRBJ2-7, the V gene TRBV2; 9 bases are shared with TRBD2. Germline V gene sequence: CDR1 SNHLY, CDR2 FYNNEI. The CDR3 extends over 15 amino acids.

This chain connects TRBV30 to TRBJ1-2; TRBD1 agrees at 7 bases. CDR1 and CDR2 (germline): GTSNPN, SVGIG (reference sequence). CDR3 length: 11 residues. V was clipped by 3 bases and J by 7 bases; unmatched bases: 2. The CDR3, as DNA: TGTGCCTGGAGCCAGGGGGGTGGCTACACCTTC. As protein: CAWSQGGGYTF.